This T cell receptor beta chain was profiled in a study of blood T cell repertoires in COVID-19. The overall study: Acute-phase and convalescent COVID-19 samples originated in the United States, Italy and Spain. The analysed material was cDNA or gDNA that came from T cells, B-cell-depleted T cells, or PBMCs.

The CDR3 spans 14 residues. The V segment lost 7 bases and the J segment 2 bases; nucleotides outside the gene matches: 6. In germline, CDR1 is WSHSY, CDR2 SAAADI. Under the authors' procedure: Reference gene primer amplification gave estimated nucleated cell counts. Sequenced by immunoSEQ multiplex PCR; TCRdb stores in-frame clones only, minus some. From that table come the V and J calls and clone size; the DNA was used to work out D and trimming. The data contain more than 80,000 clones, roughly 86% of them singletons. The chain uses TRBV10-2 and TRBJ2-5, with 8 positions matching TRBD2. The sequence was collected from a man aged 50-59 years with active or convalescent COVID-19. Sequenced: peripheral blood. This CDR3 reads CASTDSSGQETQYF. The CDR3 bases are TGCGCCAGCACAGACTCTAGCGGGCAAGAGACCCAGTACTTC.